This T cell receptor (beta chain) was recorded in a study of blood T cell repertoires in COVID-19 (TCRdb year 2020). Context from the whole study: The collaborator samples originated in the United States, Italy and Spain and spanned the acute and convalescent phases of COVID-19. The prospective study material was composed of cDNA or gDNA derived from T cells, B-cell-depleted T cells, or PBMCs. The dataset comprised deeply sampled blood TCRbeta repertoires from subjects exposed to, actively infected with, or recovered from COVID-19. The repertoires were made available in a free public database intended to serve as a resource for research on the immune response to SARS-CoV-2. The samples were drawn from the first 160 participants of the ongoing ImmuneRACE study and from 1,254 subjects provided by 6 global collaborators. The sample metadata nearly always contained a de-identified subject ID, COVID-19 status, age in years and sex. Where available, HLA class I and class II types were obtained from metadata supplied by the sample provider rather than from assay-based typing. Beyond this particular receptor, the publication reports: Clinical and demographic metadata were provided uncurated, with the amount varying by source and participant.

CDR1 and CDR2 are read off the germline V gene as SGDLS and YYNGEE. The junction shows trimming of 4 bases on V and 0 bases on J, and the gene matches do not reach 9 bases of it. The CDR3 spans 19 residues, from the cysteine through the phenylalanine. Only CDR3 DNA remains: 57 bases, in frame from the first base. Enrolling through a virtual design, the prospective study's participants ranged in age from roughly 18 to 90 years and lived across some 23 United States geographic areas. In the prospective study, cohorts were assigned on the basis of participant-reported clinical history obtained from a screening survey and a study questionnaire. A participant counted as exposed if, within 2 weeks of entering the study, that participant had been in contact with someone who had a PCR-confirmed or clinician-diagnosed COVID-19 case. Each participant in the prospective study had whole blood, serum and a nasopharyngeal or oropharyngeal swab collected by mobile phlebotomists. Participants in the prospective study had the option to provide additional blood draws and questionnaires over an approximately 2-month period. Prospective study blood samples were shipped either frozen or at room temperature before DNA extraction.

TCRbeta CDR3 regions were amplified from genomic DNA using the immunoSEQ Assay, a bias-controlled multiplex PCR. As for the original processing: The number of nucleated cells in each sample was estimated by amplification of reference gene primers within the assay. To quantify the absolute abundance of each unique TCRbeta CDR3 rearrangement, sequence reads were collapsed and filtered. For each sample, productive Simpson clonality was calculated as the square root of Simpson's diversity index over productive rearrangements. TCRdb mirrors the immuneACCESS table, restricted to in-frame sequences. Some clones are absent from its copies; in checked studies, under half trace to an unresolved V gene, and the reason for the others is unknown. V, J and clone size were drawn from that table, and D and trimming were deduced from the DNA. This sample holds 360,000 or so clones; almost 90% were observed only once. The biggest ten clones account for just over 1% of the sample.

In regard to this clone: Its antigen specificity is not known. No clone much larger than this one lies a single base away; base qualities are absent.

The chain was built from TRBV9 and TRBJ2-1; TRBD2 agrees with 14 junctional bases. The sequence came from a woman aged 25 to 39 who had been exposed to COVID-19. Sequencing input: PBMCs or T cells enriched from blood (not recorded which). The CDR3 is CASSHAGTSGSLSYNEQFF. The DNA reads TGTGCCAGCAGCCACGCGGGGACTAGCGGGAGCCTCTCCTACAATGAGCAGTTCTTC.